This T cell receptor (beta chain) emerged from a study of blood T cell repertoires in COVID-19. Turning to the study itself: There were acute and convalescent COVID-19 samples, and they came from the United States, Italy and Spain.

The protocol was immunoSEQ multiplex PCR, while the TCRdb copy is restricted to in-frame clones and leaves out a portion. The sample includes about 350,000 clones, about 90% of them seen just once. The participants were between roughly 18 and 100 years old and came from 20 to 30 US areas. Participant-reported clinical history was the basis for cohort assignment. The study counted Cohort 3 donors as recovered given two negative PCRs, clearance, or symptom resolution. This clone has just one count. The V end was cut by 3 bases, the J end by 4 bases, with 13 bases between. The germline gives CDR1 ENHRY, CDR2 SYGVKD. This CDR3 has 15 amino acids.

This chain uses TRBV10-3 with TRBJ2-1; a weak D match, TRBD1 (7 bases). The clonotype originates from a young woman who had recovered from COVID-19. The material sequenced was PBMCs or T cells enriched from blood (not recorded which). The CDR3 is CAISERQGGYNEQFF. In DNA form, the CDR3 reads TGTGCCATCAGTGAACGGCAGGGGGGTTACAATGAGCAGTTCTTC.